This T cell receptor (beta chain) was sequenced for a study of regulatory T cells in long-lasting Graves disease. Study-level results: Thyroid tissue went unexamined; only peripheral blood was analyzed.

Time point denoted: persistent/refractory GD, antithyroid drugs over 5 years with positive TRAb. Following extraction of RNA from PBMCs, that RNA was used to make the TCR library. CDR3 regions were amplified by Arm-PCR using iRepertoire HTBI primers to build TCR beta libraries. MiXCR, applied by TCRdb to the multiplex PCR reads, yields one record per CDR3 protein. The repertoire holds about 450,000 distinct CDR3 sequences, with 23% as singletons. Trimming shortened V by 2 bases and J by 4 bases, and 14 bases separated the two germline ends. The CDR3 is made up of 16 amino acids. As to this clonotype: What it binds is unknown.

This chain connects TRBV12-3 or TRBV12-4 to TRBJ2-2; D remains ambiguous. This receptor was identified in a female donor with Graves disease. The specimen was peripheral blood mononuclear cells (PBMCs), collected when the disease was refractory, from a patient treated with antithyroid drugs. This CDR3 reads CASSLTPSWSTGELFF. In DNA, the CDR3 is TGTGCCAGCAGTTTAACACCCAGCTGGTCCACCGGGGAGCTGTTTTTT.